Listed here are 21 T cell receptor beta chains from one sample, sequenced in a study of blood T cell repertoires in COVID-19. Some clones are missing from TCRdb's copy, which holds only in-frame ones; the method was immunoSEQ multiplex PCR. The repertoire has approximately 100,000 clones, 65% to 90% of them found once; the top ten carry 7% to 9%. Sequencing input: peripheral blood. The receptors originated from a woman of 80 years or more with active or convalescent COVID-19.

J is TRBJ2-2 and V is TRBV19, with 8 bases fitting TRBD1. The germline V gene encodes CDR1 LNHDA and CDR2 SQIVND (reference sequence). The J segment lost 0 bases and the V segment lost 11 bases, leaving 5 bases of the junction unmatched. The CDR3 spans 14 residues. The CDR3 protein is CAGQQGANTGELFF. CDR3 bases: TGTGCCGGCCAACAGGGGGCGAACACCGGGGAGCTGTTTTTT.

This clone was found once. The chain joins TRBV11-2 to TRBJ1-6, with 9 bases matching TRBD1. This CDR3 region has 15 residues. The J segment lost 9 bases and the V segment lost 5 bases, leaving 8 bases of the junction unmatched. Germline V lookup: CDR1 SGHAT, CDR2 FQNNGV. CDR3 sequence: CASSPPDRGLSPLHF. The CDR3 DNA is TGTGCCAGCAGCCCCCCGGACAGGGGACTTTCACCCCTCCACTTT. Full variable domain (missing parts from reference TRBV11-2 and TRBJ1-6): EAGVAQSPRYKIIEKRQSVAFWCNPISGHATLYWYQQILGQGPKLLIQFQNNGVVDDSQLPKDRFSAERLKGVDSTLKIQPAKLEDSAVYLCASSPPDRGLSPLHFGNGTRLTVT.

The V call is TRBV9, the J call TRBJ2-3; 8 positions agree with TRBD2. CDR3 length: 21 amino acids. Trimming took 1 base from V and 2 from J; bases not matched to a gene: 21. Germline V gene data show CDR1 as SGDLS and CDR2 as YYNGEE. CDR3 amino acids: CASSVPTSHTEREWNTDTQYF. The CDR3 nucleotides are TGTGCCAGCAGCGTACCAACATCCCACACCGAGCGGGAGTGGAACACAGATACGCAGTATTTT.

The chain carries TRBV29-1 and TRBJ1-4, with 7 bases aligning to TRBD1. Per germline, CDR1 SQVTM and CDR2 ANQGSEA. Unmatched junction bases numbered 3, after V lost 5 bases and J lost 3 bases. CDR3 length equals 13 residues. The CDR3: CSVRQGPNEKLFF. CDR3 nucleotides: TGCAGCGTTCGACAGGGTCCTAATGAAAAACTGTTTTTT.

This clone showed up just a few times. This sequence joins TRBV5-1 and TRBJ1-3, with TRBD1 identical over 7 bases. The CDR3 runs to 14 residues. With V trimmed by 5 bases and J by 0 bases, 2 bases remained unmatched. Germline lookup yields CDR1 SGHRS and CDR2 YFSETQ. As DNA, the CDR3 is TGCGCCAGCAGACAGGGGAGCTCTGGAAACACCATATATTTT. Its protein product is CASRQGSSGNTIYF.

The gene calls are TRBV5-8 and TRBJ1-1, with no clear D. Trimming took 0 bases from V and 0 from J, leaving 12 bases between them. The germline V gene encodes CDR1 SGHTS and CDR2 YDEGEE. The CDR3 loop spans 16 amino acids. In DNA form, the CDR3 reads TGTGCCAGCAGCTTGGGAGTAGGCGGATTGAACACTGAAGCTTTCTTT. This translates into CASSLGVGGLNTEAFF.

Details on this clone: Other nucleotide sequences in the sample specify the same CDR3. The gene calls are TRBV18 and TRBJ1-5; perhaps TRBD1 as D (5 bases). Germline assignment: CDR1 KGHSH and CDR2 LQKENI. CDR3 size: 13 residues. V lost 3 bases, J lost 4 bases, and 7 bases lay in between. The DNA for the CDR3 is TGTGCCAGCTCACCCGGGGGGAATCAGCCCCAGCATTTT. Protein sequence: CASSPGGNQPQHF.

This sequence joins TRBV19 and TRBJ1-5, with D perhaps matching TRBD1 (6 bases). The length of the CDR3 is 13 residues. Trimming pared 8 bases from V and 6 bases from J, leaving 14 bases between. Germline CDR1 and CDR2: LNHDA and SQIVND (reference sequence). DNA for the CDR3: TGTGCCAGTCGGTTCAGGGGTAGTCAGCCCCAGCATTTT. Its translation: CASRFRGSQPQHF.

This clone was observed a few times. This sequence joins TRBV19 and TRBJ2-3; D call uncertain. With 5 bases removed from V and 5 bases from J, the gap between germline ends came to 11 bases. Germline CDR1 and CDR2: LNHDA and SQIVND (reference sequence). CDR3 length: 13 residues. The CDR3 coding sequence is TGTGCCAGTAGTCCCCGGGTCGGAGATACGCAGTATTTT. It yields the protein CASSPRVGDTQYF. The full variable domain, with the rest looked up from reference TRBV19 and TRBJ2-3, is DGGITQSPKYLFRKEGQNVTLSCEQNLNHDAMYWYRQDPGQGLRLIYYSQIVNDFQKGDIAEGYSVSREKKESFPLTVTSAQKNPTAFYLCASSPRVGDTQYFGPGTRLTVL.

The rearrangement joins TRBV27 to TRBJ2-7; a weak D match, TRBD1 (6 bases). CDR1 is MNHEY, CDR2 SMNVEV, per germline (reference sequence). The CDR3 runs 16 residues. Trimming shortened V by 3 bases and J by 1 base, and 16 bases separated the two germline ends. The CDR3 sequence is CASSLGVGTPSYEQYF. CDR3 coding DNA: TGTGCCAGCAGTTTGGGGGTTGGGACACCTTCCTACGAGCAGTACTTC.

This chain links TRBV3-1 (or the pseudogene TRBV3-2) with TRBJ2-2; D gene uncertain. V lost 0 bases and J lost 3, with 11 bases in between. CDR3 length: 16 residues. Germline CDR1 reads LGHDT; CDR2 reads YNNKEL (reference sequence). Here the CDR3 DNA reads TGTGCCAGCAGCCAAGATTCGGGTGGAGACACCGGGGAGCTGTTTTTT. Amino acids: CASSQDSGGDTGELFF.

DNA of the CDR3: TGTGCCAGCAGTTTATCGAGCGTCGCAGATACGCAGTATTTT. Its protein product is CASSLSSVADTQYF. The genes are TRBV27 and TRBJ2-3, with D unclear. Trimming shortened V by 0 bases and J by 4 bases, and 8 bases separated the two germline ends. CDR3 size: 14 residues. From germline, CDR1 is MNHEY and CDR2 SMNVEV (reference sequence).

CDR3 sequence: CASHSPGLAGGQGDTQYF. The CDR3 DNA follows: TGTGCCAGCCATTCTCCGGGACTAGCGGGAGGGCAGGGAGATACGCAGTATTTT. The genes are TRBV28 and TRBJ2-3; TRBD2 aligns across 16 bases. With V trimmed by 8 bases and J by 5 bases, 13 bases remained unmatched. The CDR3 length is 18 residues. Germline V CDR1 and CDR2: MDHEN, SYDVKM.

The gene calls are TRBV12-3 or TRBV12-4 and TRBJ1-6; TRBD1 is a possible D gene (5 bases). The V and J ends lost 9 bases and 6 bases respectively, with 12 bases between them. The CDR3 consists of 13 residues. The CDR3 DNA reads as TGTGCCAGTTCAGGGTCTAGTAATTCACCCCTCCACTTT. This sequence encodes CASSGSSNSPLHF.

The chain recombines TRBV5-5 with TRBJ1-1; 7 bases match TRBD1. Germline loops: CDR1 SGHKS, CDR2 YYEKEE (reference sequence). This CDR3 contains 14 residues. The junction had 9 bases not matched to a gene; V was cut back by 7 bases and J by 3 bases. Here the CDR3 reads CASLIDREDTEAFF. The CDR3 region has the DNA TGTGCCAGCCTAATAGACAGGGAAGACACTGAAGCTTTCTTT.

At least ten counts were recorded for this clone. The V gene is TRBV6-5, the J gene TRBJ1-3, with a tentative D call TRBD1 (6 bases). The V and J ends lost 6 bases and 0 bases respectively, with 9 bases between them. The CDR3 runs 14 residues. CDR1 is MNHEY, CDR2 SVGAGI, per germline. The CDR3 coding sequence is TGTGCCAGCAGAAAGGACAGCTCTGGAAACACCATATATTTT. It specifies CASRKDSSGNTIYF.

J is TRBJ2-2 and V is TRBV10-2, with 8 nucleotides matching TRBD2. The CDR3 runs to 13 residues. The V gene's germline CDR1 is WSHSY and CDR2 SAAADI. V was pared by 9 bases and J by 4 bases, with 4 bases of the junction left unmatched. CDR3 loop: CASRAGVTGELFF. The CDR3 DNA is TGCGCCAGTCGAGCGGGAGTCACCGGGGAGCTGTTTTTT.

This clone was detected only a few times. Other DNA sequences in the sample encode the same CDR3. The chain combines TRBV5-1 with TRBJ2-7, with 7 nucleotides matching TRBD1. Unmatched junction bases numbered 4, after V lost 3 bases and J lost 4 bases. CDR1 is SGHRS and CDR2 is YFSETQ in the germline V gene. The CDR3 is 13 residues long. CDR3 in DNA: TGCGCCAGCAGCTCCGGGACAGCTTACGAGCAGTACTTC. Translated, it gives CASSSGTAYEQYF.

This chain links TRBV2 with TRBJ1-4, with D possibly TRBD1 on 6 matching bases. The germline V and J ends were trimmed by 8 bases and 0 bases, with 13 bases remaining between them. Germline V gene data show CDR1 as SNHLY and CDR2 as FYNNEI. The CDR3 sequence is 15 residues long. In DNA form, the CDR3 reads TGTGCCAGCCTCCAGGGGAGAGCAACTAATGAAAAACTGTTTTTT. Translating it yields CASLQGRATNEKLFF.

V usage is TRBV5-1 and J usage is TRBJ2-7, with 10 bases that match TRBD2. Trimming removed 4 bases from V and 0 bases from J; junction bases left unmatched: 7. This CDR3 has 16 amino acids. Germline V CDR1 and CDR2: SGHRS, YFSETQ. The chain's CDR3 is CASSPIRTSGSYEQYF. The CDR3, as DNA: TGCGCCAGCAGCCCTATTAGGACTAGCGGCTCCTACGAGCAGTACTTC.

The J gene is TRBJ2-3, the V gene TRBV2; tentative D call: TRBD1 (6 bases). The CDR3 has 14 residues. Trimming removed 7 bases from V and 2 bases from J, with 13 bases in between. Germline V gene sequence: CDR1 SNHLY, CDR2 FYNNEI. For the CDR3, the DNA is TGTGCCAGCATCTTAGGACAGCTCACAGATACGCAGTATTTT. Protein product: CASILGQLTDTQYF.